This T cell receptor (beta chain) was sequenced in a study of cytomegalovirus exposure and HLA in healthy donors. The PCR contained 60 Vbeta and 13 Jbeta primers. Generated by immunoSEQ multiplex PCR, the TCRdb table keeps only in-frame clones and is missing some. The table shows more than 100,000 clones, with more than 70% occurring only once. CDR3 length: 14 amino acids. The germline CDR1 and CDR2 sequences are KGHSH and LQKENI. V gave up 3 bases and J gave up 4 bases, with 11 bases separating them. The V gene is TRBV18, the J gene TRBJ2-3; perhaps TRBD1 as D (6 bases). Sequenced input: PBMCs. The origin of this receptor is a middle-aged man in good health and CMV-seronegative. The CDR3 is CASSPPTGPDTQYF. The DNA of the CDR3 is TGTGCCAGCTCACCCCCGACAGGTCCAGATACGCAGTATTTT.